This T cell receptor (beta chain) was identified during a study of regulatory T cells in long-lasting Graves disease. About this clonotype itself: What it recognizes is unknown.

Building of the TCR beta libraries involved iRepertoire HTBI primers and Arm-PCR of CDR3 regions. Each CDR3 protein is one row after TCRdb ran MiXCR on the multiplex PCR reads. The data contain roughly 380,000 distinct CDR3 sequences, around 17% of them singletons. The CDR3 consists of 14 residues. Germline V lookup: CDR1 DFQATT, CDR2 SNEGSKA (reference sequence). V lost 1 base, J lost 4 bases, and 2 bases stayed unmatched. General observations from the study: Sample size, which was small, may have reduced accuracy.

Time point here: newly diagnosed GD, antithyroid drugs for less than 3 months. PBMC RNA served as the TCR library source. This same sample was also taken into another study, of T cells in Graves' hyperthyroidism and ophthalmopathy. From that report: Those patients with uncontrolled infection, other autoimmune disease, pregnancy or lactation were excluded. A 13 V-J signature model discriminated ophthalmopathy versus stable hyperthyroidism.

The V and J genes are TRBV20-1 and TRBJ2-7, with 12 bases that match TRBD2. This TCR derives from a middle-aged man with Graves disease. Material: peripheral blood mononuclear cells (PBMCs), obtained at new diagnosis, from a patient treated with antithyroid drugs. In DNA, the CDR3 is TGCAGTGCTAGAGGACTAGCGGGGGAGTACGAGCAGTACTTC. Its translation is CSARGLAGEYEQYF.